This T cell receptor beta chain was recorded in a study of identical twins. Study-wide findings and caveats: Models underestimated out-of-frame TCR alpha sharing in monozygotic twins.

Template switching supplied a universal primer site; unique molecular identifiers were carried on the cDNA. TCRdb passed the 5' RACE reads through MiXCR, listing each CDR3 protein once. Of around 530,000 distinct CDR3 sequences listed, over 12% are singletons. Germline V gene sequence: CDR1 SGHRS, CDR2 YFSETQ. CDR3 length: 14 residues. The ends were cut back, 4 bases at V and 5 bases at J, with 13 bases in the middle. As concerns this clonotype: No antigen is known for it.

The sample was also reused in another study, on yellow fever vaccine responses in identical twins. This second study says: After vaccination, twins' T cell response reportedly seemed partly convergent, partly personalized.

The rearrangement joins TRBV5-1 to TRBJ2-1; possibly TRBD1 for D (6 bases). The specimen was CD4+ T cells sorted from blood. The receptor was derived from a woman aged 18 to 35 in good health. CDR3: CASSPSRTDNEQFF. CDR3 DNA sequence: TGCGCCAGCAGCCCTAGCAGGACAGACAATGAGCAGTTCTTC.